This T cell receptor beta chain is drawn from a study of blood T cell repertoires in COVID-19. TCRdb keeps only in-frame clones here, not all; method: immunoSEQ multiplex PCR. Counted here are fewer than 250,000 clones, approximately 85% occurring once; the ten biggest clones make up about 4.5%. CDR3 length: 16 residues. V gave up 0 bases and J gave up 6 bases; unmatched junction bases: 7. CDR1 and CDR2 (germline): LGHDT, YNNKEL (reference sequence). The V gene is TRBV3-1 (or the pseudogene TRBV3-2), the J gene TRBJ2-1; 8 bases line up with TRBD2. The sequence derives from a woman aged 65 to 85 with acute or convalescent COVID-19. Sequencing input: peripheral blood. CDR3: CASSQEAGGPPNEQFF. CDR3 DNA sequence: TGTGCCAGCAGCCAAGAGGCGGGGGGTCCACCCAATGAGCAGTTCTTC.